This TCR beta chain was obtained from a study of CD4+ T cells in melanoma. The protocol was immunoSEQ multiplex PCR, while the TCRdb copy is restricted to in-frame clones and leaves out a portion. The table shows about 10,000 clones, with around 60% occurring only once. As regards this clone: Its target is not known.

Germline V gives CDR1 SGHRS, CDR2 YFSETQ. After removal of 4 bases from V and 0 bases from J, the junction contained 5 bases not matched to a gene. The CDR3 is 15 amino acids. General study points: Reportedly, melanoma neoantigen-specific CD4+ T cells showed varied differentiation states. CD8+ T cell, macrophage and B cell function reportedly correlated with neoantigen-specific CD4+ T cells.

The sequenced sample consisted of cells from a culture (not recorded whether cultured in vitro). This chain uses TRBV5-1 with TRBJ1-1; 8 nucleotides line up with TRBD1. This receptor was identified in a human donor with melanoma. CDR3 coding DNA: TGCGCCAGCAGCCCTACAGGGGGGATGAACACTGAAGCTTTCTTT. It translates to CASSPTGGMNTEAFF. Combining the CDR3 with reference TRBV5-1 and TRBJ1-1 gives the whole variable domain KAGVTQTPRYLIKTRGQQVTLSCSPISGHRSVSWYQQTPGQGLQFLFEYFSETQRNKGNFPGRFSGRQFSNSRSEMNVSTLELGDSALYLCASSPTGGMNTEAFFGQGTRLTVV.